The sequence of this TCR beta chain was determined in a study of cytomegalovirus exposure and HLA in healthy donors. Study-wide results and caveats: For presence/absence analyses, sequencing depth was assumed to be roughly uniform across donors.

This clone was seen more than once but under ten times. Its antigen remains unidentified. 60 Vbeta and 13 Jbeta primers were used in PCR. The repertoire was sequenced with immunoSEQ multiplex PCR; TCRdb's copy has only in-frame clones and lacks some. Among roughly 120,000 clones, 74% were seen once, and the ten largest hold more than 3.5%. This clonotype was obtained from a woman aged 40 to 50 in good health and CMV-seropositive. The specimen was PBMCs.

The DNA of the CDR3 is TGTGCCAGCAGCTTAGAGGGCAGGGGGCAATCTGGTCTGAACACTGAAGCTTTCTTT. This codes for CASSLEGRGQSGLNTEAFF. V and J are TRBV7-3 and TRBJ1-1; TRBD1 matches 8 bases. The germline V gene has CDR1 SGHTA and CDR2 FQGTGA. V gave up 2 bases and J gave up 0 bases; unmatched junction bases: 14. The CDR3 contains 19 residues.